A few counts support the clone carrying this T cell receptor (beta chain). Germline lookup yields CDR1 SNHLY and CDR2 FYNNEI. This CDR3 contains 14 residues. V shed 7 bases, J shed 4 bases, and the junction held 3 bases outside the gene matches. The data belong to a study of T cell changes during pregnancy in multiple sclerosis. Profiled with immunoSEQ multiplex PCR; TCRdb holds only in-frame clones, not every one. The sample contains about 24,000 clones, approximately 86% of which appear only once. This TCR was recovered from a female donor in good health, enrolled as a control in a pregnancy study. The chain couples TRBV2 to TRBJ2-2; TRBD1 agrees at 10 bases. The sample consisted of CD4+ T cells from peripheral blood mononuclear cells, taken in the second trimester of pregnancy. CDR3 protein: CASTRDRGTGELFF. The CDR3, as DNA: TGTGCCAGCACACGGGACAGGGGCACCGGGGAGCTGTTTTTT.